This T cell receptor (beta chain) was identified during a study of blood T cells in healthy people across ages. Regarding the study as a whole: TCR beta diversity tracked closely with naive T cell percentage. Per million T cells, TCR beta diversity dropped about linearly as age rose.

Comments on this clonotype: Antigen specificity is unknown.

The study drew donors from healthy Caucasian individuals in Russia aged roughly 6 to 90. A minimum of 6 micrograms of total RNA was extracted per sample. A sample-barcoded 5' primer and a J-beta primer mix were used in a second PCR of roughly 6 to 11 cycles. Using its own MiXCR run on the 5' RACE reads, TCRdb lists one record per CDR3 protein. The sample yields around 1,500,000 distinct CDR3 sequences, 25% to 30% seen once. Trimming cost V 6 bases and J 7 bases, with 9 bases left between them. This CDR3 spans 11 amino acids. Germline V gives CDR1 MNHNS, CDR2 SASEGT. The sequenced material came from blood. The receptor was isolated from a woman younger than 45 in good health. The chain combines TRBV6-1 with TRBJ1-2; D not resolved. The CDR3 loop is CASRENLGYTF. CDR3 coding DNA: TGTGCCAGCAGGGAAAACCTTGGCTACACCTTC.